The T cell receptor beta chain under discussion was sequenced for a study of T cell changes during pregnancy in multiple sclerosis. Assay used: immunoSEQ multiplex PCR; TCRdb lists only in-frame clones, some missing. The sample yields some 60,000 clones, roughly 93% seen once. Germline CDR1 and CDR2: LNHDA and SQIVND (reference sequence). V shed 8 bases and J 4 bases; nucleotides not matched to a gene: 8. This CDR3 is 14 amino acids long. The receptor was isolated from a female donor with multiple sclerosis, enrolled in a pregnancy study. The input for sequencing was peripheral blood, taken after pregnancy. The chain employs TRBV19 and TRBJ1-2, with TRBD1 identical over 9 bases. DNA of the CDR3: TGTGCCAGTTCCGGGACAGGGAACCCCTATGGCTACACCTTC. Translating it yields CASSGTGNPYGYTF.